The rows below give T cell receptor beta chains drawn from one sample of a study of T cell responses to AZD1222 COVID-19 vaccine. Using immunoSEQ multiplex PCR, the repertoire was profiled, and TCRdb retains in-frame clones only, with some absent. The data contain some 100,000 clones, around nine tenths of them singletons. This sample comprised peripheral blood, obtained on day 0 of AZD1222 vaccination. Receptors originate from an adult in good health. The CDR3 runs from the conserved cysteine through the conserved F or W. The D gene is left open where the match is weak. A row's size may be missing; if present it is once, few, many or a size class.

V gene	D gene	clone size	J gene	CDR3 DNA	CDR3 protein
TRBV28	.	.	TRBJ1-1	TGTGCCAGCTCAGGGCGGGGGCCGGACACTGAAGCTTTCTTT	CASSGRGPDTEAFF
TRBV5-5	TRBD1	.	TRBJ1-1	TGTGCCAGCAGTTCTCGGACAGGGGTCACTGAAGCTTTCTTT	CASSSRTGVTEAFF
TRBV5-1	.	.	TRBJ1-4	TGCGCCAGCAGCTTGGAGTCAGGAACCTATGAAAAACTGTTTTTT	CASSLESGTYEKLFF
TRBV6-1	.	.	TRBJ2-3	TGTGCCAGCAGTGGGAAGGTTGGGGGCCGCACAGATACGCAGTATTTT	CASSGKVGGRTDTQYF
TRBV7-8	TRBD2	.	TRBJ2-7	TGTGCCAGCAGCTTACGCCTAGCGGGGGGTTCCTACGAGCAGTACTTC	CASSLRLAGGSYEQYF
TRBV2	.	.	TRBJ2-2	TGTGCCAGCAGGACAGATACGAACACCGGGGAGCTGTTTTTT	CASRTDTNTGELFF
TRBV28	TRBD1	.	TRBJ1-5	TGTGCCAGCAGTTTACGGGGACAGGGGAAGATGCTGCATCAGCCCCAGCATTTT	CASSLRGQGKMLHQPQHF
TRBV11-2	TRBD1	.	TRBJ2-7	TGTGCCAGCAGCTTAGACCCCGGGACAGGGAGTACCTACGAGCAGTACTTC	CASSLDPGTGSTYEQYF
TRBV9	TRBD1	.	TRBJ2-5	TGTGCCAGCAGCATCCGACAGGGTGAGGGGGAGACCCAGTACTTC	CASSIRQGEGETQYF
TRBV5-4	.	.	TRBJ1-4	TGTGCCAGCAGCTTAGAAGCAACTAATGAAAAACTGTTTTTT	CASSLEATNEKLFF
TRBV5-1	.	.	TRBJ2-7	TGCGCCAGCAGCAACACTCTCAAAGGCGAGCAGTACTTC	CASSNTLKGEQYF
TRBV7-2	.	.	TRBJ1-2	TGTGCCAGCAGCTTAGGGCCTTTAGTGACGGACAACTATGGCTACACCTTC	CASSLGPLVTDNYGYTF
TRBV5-1	.	.	TRBJ1-6	TGCGCCAGCAGCTTGGTTGGGATAGAGGTGTCACCCCTCCACTTT	CASSLVGIEVSPLHF
TRBV19	.	.	TRBJ2-6	TGTGCCAGTAGCCTCGAGGGTACTGGGGCCAACGTCCTGACTTTC	CASSLEGTGANVLTF
TRBV3-1/TRBV3-2	.	.	TRBJ1-1	TGTGCCAGCAGCCAAGGTCCGCCGAACACTGAAGCTTTCTTT	CASSQGPPNTEAFF
TRBV2	TRBD2	.	TRBJ2-3	TGTGCCAGCAGACCGTCTTTAGCGGGGGGGCAAGATACGCAGTATTTT	CASRPSLAGGQDTQYF
TRBV11-2	TRBD1	.	TRBJ2-4	TGTGCCAGCAGTCGTATAGCCGCCGGGACAGGGGACATTCAGTACTTC	CASSRIAAGTGDIQYF
TRBV28	TRBD2	.	TRBJ2-1	TGTGCCAGCAGTACTTACACGGGCGGGGGGCCCCCTGGTTCGAGGCAGTTCTTC	CASSTYTGGGPPGSRQFF
TRBV2	.	.	TRBJ2-3	TGTGCCAGCAGTGATCCCGGACGTAGCTCGGGGGATACGCAGTATTTT	CASSDPGRSSGDTQYF
TRBV6-5	TRBD2	once	TRBJ2-7	TGTGCCACCACGGAGAGCGGGGGAATCCCCTACGAGCAGTACTTC	CATTESGGIPYEQYF
TRBV27	.	.	TRBJ1-2	TGTGCCAGCAGTTTAGACGGGGCAGGGCGTAAATCACACGGCTACACCTTC	CASSLDGAGRKSHGYTF
TRBV28	.	.	TRBJ1-2	TGTGCCAGCAGCGGACTGCCCTATGGCTACACCTTC	CASSGLPYGYTF
TRBV29-1	.	.	TRBJ1-2	TGCAGCGTTTCCCTTTATTGGACAGACTATGGCTACACCTTC	CSVSLYWTDYGYTF
TRBV10-3	TRBD1	.	TRBJ1-1	TGTGCCATCACCGATGACAGGGGGAGGGCTGAAGCTTTCTTT	CAITDDRGRAEAFF
TRBV7-8	TRBD1	.	TRBJ1-2	TGTGCCAGCAGCTGGTATCGACAGGGGGATCGGCGGGACTATGGCTACACCTTC	CASSWYRQGDRRDYGYTF
TRBV5-4	.	once	TRBJ2-5	TGTGCCAGCAGCCACCCCCTGGGTGAGGAGACCCAGTACTTC	CASSHPLGEETQYF
TRBV5-1	.	.	TRBJ1-4	TGCGCCAGCAGCTTGGGTAGGGGGGCTAATGAAAAACTGTTTTTT	CASSLGRGANEKLFF
TRBV6-2/TRBV6-3	TRBD1	.	TRBJ1-6	TGTGCCAGCAGTGAGCCCATCGGACAGGGAAGTCCACCCCTCCACTTT	CASSEPIGQGSPPLHF
TRBV4-1	TRBD1	once	TRBJ2-7	TGCGCCAGCAGCCAAGCCGGGACAGGGGGCTACGAGCAGTACTTC	CASSQAGTGGYEQYF
TRBV28	.	.	TRBJ1-3	TGTGCCAGCAGGTCATCCCCTGCCCGCGACGGCAGGAGTGGAAACACCATATATTTT	CASRSSPARDGRSGNTIYF
TRBV18	.	.	TRBJ2-6	TGTGCCAGCTCACCATCGGCCGGGGCCAACGTCCTGACTTTC	CASSPSAGANVLTF
TRBV4-3	TRBD1	once	TRBJ1-6	TGCGCCAGCAGCCAAGATTCAGGGGGGTCAAATTCACCCCTCCACTTT	CASSQDSGGSNSPLHF
TRBV13	TRBD1	few	TRBJ2-1	TGTGCCAGCAGCTTAACAGGGGCGAATGAGCAGTTCTTC	CASSLTGANEQFF
TRBV6-2/TRBV6-3	.	once	TRBJ2-7	TGTGCCAGCAGTTATCGGTACGGGGACTACGAGCAGTACTTC	CASSYRYGDYEQYF
TRBV24-1	TRBD1	.	TRBJ2-1	TGTGCCACCAGTGACCCGACAGGGGCGGGTGAGCAGTTCTTC	CATSDPTGAGEQFF
TRBV18	.	.	TRBJ2-2	TGTGCCAGCTCACCATACCGGGTGAACACCGGGGAGCTGTTTTTT	CASSPYRVNTGELFF
TRBV7-9	TRBD1	few	TRBJ2-3	TGTGCCAGCAGCTCCCGACAGGGGGGCACAGATACGCAGTATTTT	CASSSRQGGTDTQYF
TRBV7-7	TRBD2	.	TRBJ2-1	TGTGCCAGCAGCCCCATGACTAGCGGGGGTACTGAGCAGTTCTTC	CASSPMTSGGTEQFF
TRBV12-3/TRBV12-4	.	.	TRBJ1-2	TGTGCCAGCAGCCCCACAGGGCACTATGGCTACACCTTC	CASSPTGHYGYTF
TRBV5-8	TRBD1	.	TRBJ1-5	TGTGCCAGCAGCTGGACGGGACAGGGTGCCGGTCAGCCCCAGCATTTT	CASSWTGQGAGQPQHF
TRBV27	.	few	TRBJ1-6	TGTGCCAGCAGCCCGGACTTCCGAATTTCACCCCTCCACTTT	CASSPDFRISPLHF
TRBV7-2	.	.	TRBJ1-1	TGTGCCAGCAGCGCGGGCCGATGGAACACTGAAGCTTTCTTT	CASSAGRWNTEAFF
TRBV7-9	TRBD2	few	TRBJ2-7	TGTGCCAGCAGCATAGGGCGGGGGGCTTACGAGCAGTACTTC	CASSIGRGAYEQYF
TRBV6-5	TRBD2	once	TRBJ2-2	TGTGCCAGCAGGTCGGGGAGGGTGTCCGGGGAGCTGTTTTTT	CASRSGRVSGELFF
TRBV29-1	TRBD1	.	TRBJ1-2	TGCAGCGGCCACACCCGGACAGGGGCCGGCTATGGCTACACCTTC	CSGHTRTGAGYGYTF
TRBV7-2	.	.	TRBJ2-2	TGTGCCATCCGCGAAACCTCGGGCACCGGGGAGCTGTTTTTT	CAIRETSGTGELFF
TRBV29-1	TRBD2	.	TRBJ2-5	TGCAGCGTTGGTGGCCCCATTGGGTTCAGCGGGGGAAAGGAGACCCAGTACTTC	CSVGGPIGFSGGKETQYF
TRBV7-3	.	.	TRBJ2-7	TGTGCCAGCAGCTTAACGGGCGGGGGCCCCTACGAGCAGTACTTC	CASSLTGGGPYEQYF
TRBV19	.	.	TRBJ2-7	TGTGCCAGTAGCCCGACGGCAGGGCACTCCTACGAGCAGTACTTC	CASSPTAGHSYEQYF
TRBV9	.	few	TRBJ1-2	TGTGCCAGCAGCCCCCAACAGGGCTTGGGTTACACCTTC	CASSPQQGLGYTF
TRBV7-2	.	.	TRBJ1-3	TGTGCCAGCAGCTTAGGTGGAGCGGGCAGCTCTTTCTCTGGAAACACCATATATTTT	CASSLGGAGSSFSGNTIYF
TRBV7-2	TRBD1	.	TRBJ1-1	TGTGCCAGCAGCTTATCAGCCAGGGGGCTTACTGAAGCTTTCTTT	CASSLSARGLTEAFF
TRBV7-9	.	.	TRBJ2-3	TGTGCCAGCAGCTTAGAACTCCAGGGTACGCAGTATTTT	CASSLELQGTQYF
TRBV28	TRBD2	.	TRBJ2-3	TGTGCCAGCAGTCCAACGGGACTAGCGGGGGGCCTCCTTAGCACAGATACGCAGTATTTT	CASSPTGLAGGLLSTDTQYF
TRBV21-1	.	.	TRBJ1-2	TGTGCCAGCAGCAAGGGCAGAGCTAACTATGGCTACACCTTC	CASSKGRANYGYTF